The rows below give T cell receptor beta chains drawn from one sample of a study of Graves' ophthalmopathy and Graves' hyperthyroidism. TCRdb re-called the multiplex PCR reads through MiXCR, storing one row per CDR3 protein. The sample records around 1,200,000 distinct CDR3 sequences, around a third being singletons. Sequenced material: peripheral blood or thyroid tissue (not recorded which). Receptor source: an adult man with Graves' hyperthyroidism. Both conserved end residues are trimmed from each CDR3. Fields, in order: J gene, V gene, CDR3 protein.

>TRBJ2-2|TRBV12-3/TRBV12-4
ASSLAGRAGGELF
>TRBJ2-7|TRBV29-1
SVRADYEQY
>TRBJ1-2|TRBV28
ASGFRQPYGYT
>TRBJ1-2|TRBV29-1
SLPENQGRYGYT
>TRBJ1-1|TRBV7-6
ASSPLPVRNTEAF
>TRBJ2-2|TRBV7-2
AWRSPGELF
>TRBJ1-1|TRBV2
ASMSTGQAF
>TRBJ2-2|TRBV5-1
ASSSTGHYTGELF
>TRBJ1-5|TRBV9
ASSGGTGVNQPQH
>TRBJ2-2|TRBV7-9
ASSLTGQGSGELF
>TRBJ2-5|TRBV11-2
ASRVGLAIETQY
>TRBJ1-3|TRBV10-3
ASSYSPGGGTWTGVSGNTIY